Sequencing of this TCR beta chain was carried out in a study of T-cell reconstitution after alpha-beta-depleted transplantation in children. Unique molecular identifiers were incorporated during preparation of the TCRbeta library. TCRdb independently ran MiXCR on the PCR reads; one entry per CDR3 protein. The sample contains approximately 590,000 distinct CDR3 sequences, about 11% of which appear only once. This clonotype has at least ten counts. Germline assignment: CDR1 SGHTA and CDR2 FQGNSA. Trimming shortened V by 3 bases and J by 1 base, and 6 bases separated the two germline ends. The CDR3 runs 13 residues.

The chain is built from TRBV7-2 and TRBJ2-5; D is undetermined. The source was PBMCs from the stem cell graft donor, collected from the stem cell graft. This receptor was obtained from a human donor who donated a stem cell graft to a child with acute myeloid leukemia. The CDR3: CASSFELQETQYF. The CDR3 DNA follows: TGTGCCAGCAGCTTCGAGCTCCAAGAGACCCAGTACTTC.